The next 15 T cell receptor beta chains were all read from a single sample in a study of immune cell composition in non-small cell lung cancer. Profiled with immunoSEQ multiplex PCR; TCRdb holds only in-frame clones, not every one. The sample lists roughly 11,000 clones, 64% occurring once. Sequencing was done on a sample of lung tumor tissue. All receptors derive from a human donor with non-small cell lung cancer.

The rearrangement joins TRBV7-6 to TRBJ2-7, with 11 bases identical to TRBD2. This CDR3 has 16 amino acids. The junction had 11 bases not matched to a gene; V was cut back by 5 bases and J by 5 bases. Germline lookup yields CDR1 SGHVS and CDR2 FNYEAQ. CDR3 protein: CASSEGKTSGIDEQYF. DNA for the CDR3: TGTGCCAGCAGCGAAGGGAAGACTAGCGGGATAGACGAGCAGTACTTC.

The chain employs TRBV28 and TRBJ1-2; D unresolved. The CDR3 contains 12 residues. CDR1 is MDHEN, CDR2 SYDVKM, per germline. Trimming removed 3 bases at V and 8 bases at J, with 10 bases between. DNA for the CDR3: TGTGCCAGCAGTTTTCAAGCTCGAGGCTACACCTTC. It translates to CASSFQARGYTF.

This clone was found a few times. V usage is TRBV2 and J usage is TRBJ2-7; 13 bases match TRBD2. Germline V gene data show CDR1 as SNHLY and CDR2 as FYNNEI. V dropped 7 bases and J dropped 4; count of bases not matched to a gene: 10. CDR3 length: 16 amino acids. Written as DNA, the CDR3 is TGTGCCAGCAAACTAGCGGGAGGGTACCAATCTTACGAGCAGTACTTC. Translating it yields CASKLAGGYQSYEQYF.

This clone was recorded only once. This sequence joins TRBV7-2 and TRBJ2-2; 7 bases fit TRBD2. Germline V lookup: CDR1 SGHTA, CDR2 FQGNSA. This CDR3 region has 14 residues. V lost 5 bases and J lost 3; bases outside the gene matches: 3. The CDR3 nucleotides are TGTGCCAGCAGCCGGGACTACTACACCGGGGAGCTGTTTTTT. It specifies CASSRDYYTGELFF. Variable domain in full (rest from reference TRBV7-2 and TRBJ2-2): GAGVSQSPSNKVTEKGKDVELRCDPISGHTALYWYRQSLGQGLEFLIYFQGNSAPDKSGLPSDRFSAERTGGSVSTLTIQRTQQEDSAVYLCASSRDYYTGELFFGEGSRLTVL.

This clone has more than one count but fewer than ten. J is TRBJ2-5 and V is TRBV15; 7 bases line up with TRBD1. Germline lookup yields CDR1 LNHNV and CDR2 YYDKDF (reference sequence). V shed 3 bases, J shed 5 bases, and the junction held 9 bases outside the gene matches. There are 15 residues in the CDR3. DNA for the CDR3: TGTGCCACCAGCAGCCTAAATAGGGGGCTGGAGACCCAGTACTTC. It codes for CATSSLNRGLETQYF.

This clone was observed a single time. The V and J genes are TRBV7-8 and TRBJ1-1; D uncertain. Germline V gene lookup returns CDR1 SGHVS and CDR2 FQNEAQ. V dropped 5 bases and J dropped 1 base, with 8 bases sitting between them. The CDR3 runs to 13 residues. The CDR3 here is CASSNKANTEAFF. CDR3 coding DNA: TGTGCCAGCAGCAATAAAGCGAACACTGAAGCTTTCTTT.

The chain recombines TRBV4-3 with TRBJ2-7, with TRBD2 as a possible D gene (7 bases). The CDR3 is 15 amino acids. The germline V gene encodes CDR1 LGHNA and CDR2 YSLEER. V was pared by 0 bases and J by 7 bases, with 16 bases between. This CDR3 is CASSQDRGALGEQYF. In DNA form, the CDR3 reads TGCGCCAGCAGCCAAGATCGGGGGGCCTTGGGAGAGCAGTACTTC.

This chain connects TRBV11-2 to TRBJ2-3; TRBD2 agrees at 9 bases. The CDR3 sequence is 16 residues long. The ends lost 5 bases at V and 2 bases at J; junction bases unmatched: 8. Per germline, CDR1 SGHAT and CDR2 FQNNGV. Written as DNA, the CDR3 is TGTGCCAGCAGCCCGCGAAGCGGGAGGAACACAGATACGCAGTATTTT. Its translation: CASSPRSGRNTDTQYF.

The chain recombines TRBV28 with TRBJ2-7, with 9 bases fitting TRBD1. Germline V gene lookup returns CDR1 MDHEN and CDR2 SYDVKM. V shed 2 bases and J 3 bases; nucleotides not matched to a gene: 8. The CDR3 has 16 residues. CDR3 sequence: CASSLAAQGARYEQYF. The CDR3 coding sequence is TGTGCCAGCAGTTTAGCGGCACAGGGGGCGCGCTACGAGCAGTACTTC.

This chain links TRBV7-9 with TRBJ1-3; D gene uncertain. Germline V gene data show CDR1 as SEHNR and CDR2 as FQNEAQ (reference sequence). V lost 1 base and J 8 bases, leaving 15 bases between the germline ends. The CDR3 consists of 15 residues. The CDR3 spells CASSLVGQATHTIYF. In nucleotides, the CDR3 is TGTGCCAGCAGCTTAGTCGGCCAAGCGACGCACACCATATATTTT. The full variable domain, rest sourced from reference TRBV7-9 and TRBJ1-3, is DTGVSQNPRHKITKRGQNVTFRCDPISEHNRLYWYRQTLGQGPEFLTYFQNEAQLEKSRLLSDRFSAERPKGSFSTLEIQRTEQGDSAMYLCASSLVGQATHTIYFGEGSWLTVV.

The rearrangement joins TRBV7-8 to TRBJ2-1; TRBD2 agrees at 7 bases. The CDR3 is 16 amino acids. The J segment lost 6 bases and the V segment lost 2 bases, leaving 10 bases of the junction unmatched. In germline, CDR1 is SGHVS, CDR2 FQNEAQ. The chain's CDR3 is CASSLWGGRTPNEQFF. CDR3 sequence (DNA): TGTGCCAGCAGCTTATGGGGCGGGAGAACCCCCAATGAGCAGTTCTTC. Complete variable domain (other parts from reference TRBV7-8 and TRBJ2-1): GAGVSQSPRYKVAKRGQDVALRCDPISGHVSLFWYQQALGQGPEFLTYFQNEAQLDKSGLPSDRFFAERPEGSVSTLKIQRTQQEDSAVYLCASSLWGGRTPNEQFFGPGTRLTVL.

In this sample, this clone turned up once. The rearrangement joins TRBV4-3 to TRBJ1-4; D is possibly TRBD1 (5 bases). The CDR3 is 16 amino acids. The ends were cut back, 0 bases at V and 11 bases at J, with 19 bases in the middle. Germline V gives CDR1 LGHNA, CDR2 YSLEER. The CDR3 reads CASSQEAGSGGRKLFF. CDR3 sequence (DNA): TGCGCCAGCAGCCAAGAGGCAGGGTCGGGGGGTCGGAAACTGTTTTTT.

This clone was picked up one time. V and J are TRBV10-3 and TRBJ2-5, with a tentative D call TRBD1 (6 bases). The CDR3 loop spans 13 amino acids. V lost 4 bases and J 1 base, leaving 7 bases between the germline ends. Germline assignment: CDR1 ENHRY and CDR2 SYGVKD. The CDR3: CAISGGGQETQYF. CDR3 sequence (DNA): TGTGCCATCAGTGGAGGGGGCCAAGAGACCCAGTACTTC.

This clone was counted between two and nine times. The chain joins TRBV7-2 to TRBJ1-4, with TRBD1 as a possible D gene (5 bases). V gave up 5 bases and J gave up 5 bases, with 15 bases separating them. This CDR3 is built from 15 residues. CDR1 and CDR2 from the germline V gene are SGHTA and FQGNSA. The CDR3 region has the DNA TGTGCCAGCAGCCCTTCGGGGGTCAGCAATGAAAAACTGTTTTTT. It codes for CASSPSGVSNEKLFF.

The chain carries TRBV2 and TRBJ2-2; 11 bases are shared with TRBD2. The CDR3 is 16 amino acids. Germline CDR1 SNHLY, CDR2 FYNNEI. Trimming at V came to 4 bases and at J to 6 bases, leaving 7 bases not matched to a gene. CDR3 bases: TGTGCCAGCAGTGCAACTAGCGGGAGCAATGCCGGGGAGCTGTTTTTT. Residues: CASSATSGSNAGELFF.